This T cell receptor beta chain was observed in a study of memory CD4+ T cells and cytomegalovirus serostatus. Points from the study as a whole: Repertoires predicted CMV serostatus with median bootstrapped AUC of approximately 0.94. About 40% of the roughly 160 known CMV-associated TCRbeta sequences appeared in CD4+ memory.

This clone is judged medium-sized. Its specificity is not known. V was trimmed by 4 bases and J by 0 bases, leaving 11 bases between them. The V gene's germline CDR1 is SGHKS and CDR2 YYEKEE (reference sequence). CDR3 size: 15 residues. In the original processing: Out-of-frame sequences were removed, leaving around 2.2 million distinct TCRbeta sequences. Only in-frame clones appear in the TCRdb table, and some are missing; sequencing was by immunoSEQ multiplex PCR. V and J calls and clone size are given by that table; D and trimming were obtained from the DNA. The sample has around 54,000 clones, roughly 78% seen once. Single viable CD3+CD4+CD8-CD45RO+ cells were sorted as the memory CD4+ T cells.

The receptor was isolated from an adult in good health and CMV-seronegative. V gene TRBV5-5 combines with J gene TRBJ1-3; D call uncertain. The sequencing input was memory CD4+ T cells from blood. The CDR3 spells CASSLLVDSGNTIYF. Written as DNA, the CDR3 is TGTGCCAGCAGCCTCCTGGTAGACTCTGGAAACACCATATATTTT.